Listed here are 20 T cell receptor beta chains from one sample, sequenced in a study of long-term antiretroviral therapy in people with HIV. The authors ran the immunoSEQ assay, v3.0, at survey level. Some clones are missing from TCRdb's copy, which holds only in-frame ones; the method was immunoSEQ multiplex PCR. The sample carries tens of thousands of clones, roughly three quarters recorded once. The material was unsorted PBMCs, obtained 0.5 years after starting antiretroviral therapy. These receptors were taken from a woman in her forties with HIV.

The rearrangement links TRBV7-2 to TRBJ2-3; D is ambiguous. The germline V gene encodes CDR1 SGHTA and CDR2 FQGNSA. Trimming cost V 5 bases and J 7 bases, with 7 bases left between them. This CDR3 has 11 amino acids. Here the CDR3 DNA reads TGTGCCAGCAGCGTTAGAAATACGCAGTATTTT. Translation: CASSVRNTQYF. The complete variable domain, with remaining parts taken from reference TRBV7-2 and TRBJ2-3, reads GAGVSQSPSNKVTEKGKDVELRCDPISGHTALYWYRQSLGQGLEFLIYFQGNSAPDKSGLPSDRFSAERTGGSVSTLTIQRTQQEDSAVYLCASSVRNTQYFGPGTRLTVL.

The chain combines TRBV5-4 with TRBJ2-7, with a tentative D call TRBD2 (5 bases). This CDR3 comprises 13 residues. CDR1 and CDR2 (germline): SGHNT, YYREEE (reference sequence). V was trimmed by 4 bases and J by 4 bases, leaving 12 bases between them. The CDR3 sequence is CASSDKRTYEQYF. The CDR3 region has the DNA TGTGCCAGCAGCGATAAACGGACTTACGAGCAGTACTTC.

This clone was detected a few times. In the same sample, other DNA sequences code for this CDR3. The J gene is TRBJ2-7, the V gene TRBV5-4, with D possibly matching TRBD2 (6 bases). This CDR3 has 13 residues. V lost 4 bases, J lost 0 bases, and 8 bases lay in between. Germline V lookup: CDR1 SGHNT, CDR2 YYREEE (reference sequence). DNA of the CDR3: TGTGCCAGCAGCCCGACTAGCTCCTACGAGCAGTACTTC. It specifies CASSPTSSYEQYF.

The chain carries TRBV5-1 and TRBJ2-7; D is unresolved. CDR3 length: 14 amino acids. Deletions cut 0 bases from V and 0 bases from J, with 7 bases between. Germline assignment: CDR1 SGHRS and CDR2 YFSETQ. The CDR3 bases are TGCGCCAGCAGCTTGGCCGAAAGCTCCTACGAGCAGTACTTC. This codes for CASSLAESSYEQYF.

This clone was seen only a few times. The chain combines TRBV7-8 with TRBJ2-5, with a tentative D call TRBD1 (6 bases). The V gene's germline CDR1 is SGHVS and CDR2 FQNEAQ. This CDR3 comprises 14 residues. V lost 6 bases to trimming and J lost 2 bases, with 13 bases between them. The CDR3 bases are TGTGCCAGCAGGCCCCTAGGGACACAAGAGACCCAGTACTTC. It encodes CASRPLGTQETQYF.

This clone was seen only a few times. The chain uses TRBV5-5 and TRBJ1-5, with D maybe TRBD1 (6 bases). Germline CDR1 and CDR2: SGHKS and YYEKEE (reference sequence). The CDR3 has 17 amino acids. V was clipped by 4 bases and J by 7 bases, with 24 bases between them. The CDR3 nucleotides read TGTGCCAGCAGCGAAGGGGGGCTCCTCAGGGTCCGACAGCCCCAGCATTTT. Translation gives CASSEGGLLRVRQPQHF.

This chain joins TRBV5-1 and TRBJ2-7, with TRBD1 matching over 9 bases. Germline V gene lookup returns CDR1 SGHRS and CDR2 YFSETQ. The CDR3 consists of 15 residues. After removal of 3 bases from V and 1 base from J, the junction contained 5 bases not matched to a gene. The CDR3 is CASSYTDRGSYEQYF. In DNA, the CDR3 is TGCGCCAGCAGCTACACGGACAGGGGTTCCTACGAGCAGTACTTC.

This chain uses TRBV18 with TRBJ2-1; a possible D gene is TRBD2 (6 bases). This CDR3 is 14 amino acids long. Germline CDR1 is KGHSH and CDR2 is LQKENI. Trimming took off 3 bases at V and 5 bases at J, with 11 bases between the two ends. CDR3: CASSPGTVNNEQFF. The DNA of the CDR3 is TGTGCCAGCTCACCTGGGACTGTCAACAATGAGCAGTTCTTC.

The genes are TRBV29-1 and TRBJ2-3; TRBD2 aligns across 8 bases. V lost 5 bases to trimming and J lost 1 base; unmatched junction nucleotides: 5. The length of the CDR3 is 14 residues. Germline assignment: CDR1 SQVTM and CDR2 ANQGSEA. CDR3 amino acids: CSVSKAGGTDTQYF. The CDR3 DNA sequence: TGCAGCGTTAGTAAAGCGGGGGGCACAGATACGCAGTATTTT.

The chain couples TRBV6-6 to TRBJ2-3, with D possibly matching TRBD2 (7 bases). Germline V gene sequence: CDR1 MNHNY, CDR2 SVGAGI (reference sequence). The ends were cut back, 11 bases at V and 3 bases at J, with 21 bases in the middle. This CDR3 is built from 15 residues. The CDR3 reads CAARRGRGLTDTQYF. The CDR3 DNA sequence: TGTGCCGCGAGGCGAGGGCGGGGGCTTACAGATACGCAGTATTTT.

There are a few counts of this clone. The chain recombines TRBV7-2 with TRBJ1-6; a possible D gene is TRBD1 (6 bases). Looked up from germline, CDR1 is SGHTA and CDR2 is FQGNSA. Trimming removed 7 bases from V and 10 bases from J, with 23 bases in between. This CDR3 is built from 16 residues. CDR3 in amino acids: CASKMGLQGIGSPLHF. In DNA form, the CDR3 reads TGTGCCAGCAAAATGGGCCTACAGGGAATAGGGTCACCCCTCCACTTT. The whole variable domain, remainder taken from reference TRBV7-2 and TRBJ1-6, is GAGVSQSPSNKVTEKGKDVELRCDPISGHTALYWYRQSLGQGLEFLIYFQGNSAPDKSGLPSDRFSAERTGGSVSTLTIQRTQQEDSAVYLCASKMGLQGIGSPLHFGNGTRLTVT.

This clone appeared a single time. CDR3 nucleotide sequence: TGTGCCAGCAGTTACTCCGTCTTGGGAAACACCATATATTTT. Protein: CASSYSVLGNTIYF. This rearrangement joins TRBV6-5 to TRBJ1-3; D ambiguous. The CDR3 is made up of 14 amino acids. CDR1 is MNHEY and CDR2 is SVGAGI in the germline V gene. Trimming stripped 0 bases from V and 4 bases from J, with 7 bases between.

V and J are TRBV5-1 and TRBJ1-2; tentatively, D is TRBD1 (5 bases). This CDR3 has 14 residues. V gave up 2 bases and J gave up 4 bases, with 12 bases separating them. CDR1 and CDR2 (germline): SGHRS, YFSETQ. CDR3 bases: TGCGCCAGCAGCTTACGGGGGGACCCCTATGGCTACACCTTC. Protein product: CASSLRGDPYGYTF.

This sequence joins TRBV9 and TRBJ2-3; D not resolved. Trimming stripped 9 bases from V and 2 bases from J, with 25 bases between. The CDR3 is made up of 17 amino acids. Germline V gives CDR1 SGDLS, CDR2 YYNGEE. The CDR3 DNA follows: TGTGCCACCGACGGGTACGCCGGCACACATAACACAGATACGCAGTATTTT. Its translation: CATDGYAGTHNTDTQYF.

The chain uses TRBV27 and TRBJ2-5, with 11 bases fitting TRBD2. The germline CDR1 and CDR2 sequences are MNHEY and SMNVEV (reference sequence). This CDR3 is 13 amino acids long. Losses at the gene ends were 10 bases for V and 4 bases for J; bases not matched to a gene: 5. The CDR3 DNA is TGTGCCAACCTCACTAGCGGGGGAGAGACCCAGTACTTC. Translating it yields CANLTSGGETQYF.

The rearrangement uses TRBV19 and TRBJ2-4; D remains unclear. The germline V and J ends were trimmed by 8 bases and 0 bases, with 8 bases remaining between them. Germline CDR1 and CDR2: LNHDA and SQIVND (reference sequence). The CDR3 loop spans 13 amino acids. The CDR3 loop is CASRSLAKNIQYF. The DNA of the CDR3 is TGTGCCAGTCGGAGCTTAGCCAAAAACATTCAGTACTTC.

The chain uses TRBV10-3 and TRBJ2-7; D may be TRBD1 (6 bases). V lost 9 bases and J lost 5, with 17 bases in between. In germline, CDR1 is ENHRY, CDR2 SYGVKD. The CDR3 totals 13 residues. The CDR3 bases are TGTGCCATAAGTACAGGGTTTAGCGACGAGCAGTACTTC. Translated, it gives CAISTGFSDEQYF.

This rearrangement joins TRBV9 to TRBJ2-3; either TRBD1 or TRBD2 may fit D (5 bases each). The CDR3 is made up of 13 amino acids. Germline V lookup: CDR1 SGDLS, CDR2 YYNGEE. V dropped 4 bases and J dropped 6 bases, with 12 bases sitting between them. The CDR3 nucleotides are TGTGCCAGCAGCCCCGACTGGGGGGATACGCAGTATTTT. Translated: CASSPDWGDTQYF.

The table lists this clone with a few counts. CDR3 protein: CASRNGGTGNEKLFF. CDR3 bases: TGCGCCAGCAGGAACGGGGGGACAGGGAATGAAAAACTGTTTTTT. The chain links TRBV4-1 to TRBJ1-4, with TRBD1 matching over 9 bases. The length of the CDR3 is 15 residues. V dropped 6 bases and J dropped 5; count of bases not matched to a gene: 7. Per germline, CDR1 MGHRA and CDR2 YSYEKL.

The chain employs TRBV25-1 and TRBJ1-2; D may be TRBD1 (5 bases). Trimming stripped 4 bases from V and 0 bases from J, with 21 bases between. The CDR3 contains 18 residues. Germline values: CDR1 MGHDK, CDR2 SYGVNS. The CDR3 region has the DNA TGTGCCAGCAGTGTGTCAAAATCTCCCGGGACTCCTAACTATGGCTACACCTTC. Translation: CASSVSKSPGTPNYGYTF.